This TCR beta chain appears in the sequencing data of a study of neurological immune-mediated disorders. Whole-study results and caveats: Sharing of CDR3 amino acid sequences among expanded clones across subjects was absent, suggesting private repertoires in all groups.

The CDR3 spans 15 residues. Deletions cut 3 bases from V and 3 bases from J, with 15 bases between. Germline V CDR1 and CDR2: SGHRS, YFSETQ. cDNA was made by 5'RACE with 10-nucleotide random UMIs. TCRdb reprocessed the 5' RACE reads with MiXCR, giving one entry per CDR3 protein. This sample has around 70,000 distinct CDR3 sequences, with 2.5% to 4% found just once. This clonotype was counted at least ten times. The target antigen is unknown. This TCR came from a woman between 50 and 59 years old with multiple sclerosis. The sequencing sample was made of PBMCs. The chain combines TRBV5-1 with TRBJ1-1, with D perhaps TRBD1 (5 bases). The CDR3 bases are TGCGCCAGCAGCTACGGGACGGGGATGGACACTGAAGCTTTCTTT. The encoded protein is CASSYGTGMDTEAFF.